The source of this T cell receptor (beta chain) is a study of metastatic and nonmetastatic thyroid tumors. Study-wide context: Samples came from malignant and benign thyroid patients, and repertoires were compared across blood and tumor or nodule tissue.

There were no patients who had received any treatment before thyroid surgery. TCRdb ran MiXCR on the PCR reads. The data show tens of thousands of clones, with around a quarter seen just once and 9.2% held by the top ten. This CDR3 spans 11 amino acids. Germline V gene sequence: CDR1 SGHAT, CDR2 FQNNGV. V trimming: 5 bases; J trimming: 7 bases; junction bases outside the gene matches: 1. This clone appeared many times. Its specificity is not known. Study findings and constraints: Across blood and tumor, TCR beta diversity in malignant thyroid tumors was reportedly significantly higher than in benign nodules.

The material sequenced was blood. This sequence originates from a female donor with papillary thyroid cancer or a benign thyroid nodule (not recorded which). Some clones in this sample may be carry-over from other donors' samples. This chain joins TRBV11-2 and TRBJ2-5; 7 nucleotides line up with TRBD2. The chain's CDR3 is CASSRGGTQYF. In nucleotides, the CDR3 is TGTGCCAGCAGCCGCGGGGGGACCCAGTACTTC.